This entry is about one TCR beta chain. The assay was immunoSEQ multiplex PCR, and TCRdb's table has in-frame clones only and misses some. The sample lists roughly 63,000 clones; roughly 79% were seen once. This sample is part of a study of PD-L1 blockade in urothelial cancer. The CDR3 extends over 15 amino acids. Deletions cut 7 bases from V and 1 base from J, with 16 bases between. Germline V CDR1 and CDR2: LNHDA, SQIVND (reference sequence). Regarding time point: pretreatment peripheral blood. Sample: PBMCs, taken around atezolizumab (anti-PD-L1) treatment. This TCR derives from a man aged 70-80 years with urothelial cancer. The chain recombines TRBV19 with TRBJ1-1; possible D gene TRBD1, 5 bases. The CDR3 sequence: CASTLAKGSNTEAFF. CDR3 in DNA: TGTGCCAGTACCCTTGCTAAGGGGTCGAACACTGAAGCTTTCTTT. Using reference TRBV19 and TRBJ1-1 for the parts outside the CDR3, the full variable domain is DGGITQSPKYLFRKEGQNVTLSCEQNLNHDAMYWYRQDPGQGLRLIYYSQIVNDFQKGDIAEGYSVSREKKESFPLTVTSAQKNPTAFYLCASTLAKGSNTEAFFGQGTRLTVV.